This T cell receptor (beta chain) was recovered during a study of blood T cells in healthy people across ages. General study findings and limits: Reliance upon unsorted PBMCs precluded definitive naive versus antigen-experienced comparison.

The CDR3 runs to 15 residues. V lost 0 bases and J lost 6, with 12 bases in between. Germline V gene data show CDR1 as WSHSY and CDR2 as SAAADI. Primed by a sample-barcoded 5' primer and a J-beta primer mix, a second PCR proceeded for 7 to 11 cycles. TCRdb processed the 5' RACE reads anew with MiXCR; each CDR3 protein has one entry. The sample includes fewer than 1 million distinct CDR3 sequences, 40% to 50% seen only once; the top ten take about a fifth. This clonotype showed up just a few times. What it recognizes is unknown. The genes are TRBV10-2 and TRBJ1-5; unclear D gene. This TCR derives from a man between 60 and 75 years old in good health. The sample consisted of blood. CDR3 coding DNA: TGCGCCAGCAGTGAGTCGGGAGGAAGGGCTCAGCCCCAGCATTTT. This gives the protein CASSESGGRAQPQHF.